These 21 T cell receptor beta chains were sequenced from one sample in a study of cytomegalovirus exposure and HLA in healthy donors. It was with 60 Vbeta and 13 Jbeta primers that the PCR ran. Data came from immunoSEQ multiplex PCR; TCRdb stores just in-frame clones and leaves some out. The data contain around 190,000 clones, roughly 85% of them singletons. Material: PBMCs. All receptors come from a woman between 50 and 59 years old in good health and CMV-seronegative.

This clone showed up just once. V gene TRBV29-1 combines with J gene TRBJ1-1; D not certain. Per germline, CDR1 SQVTM and CDR2 ANQGSEA. The CDR3 runs to 15 residues. Between the trimmed V and J ends, which lost 2 bases and 0 bases, there was a span of 13 bases. As DNA, the CDR3 is TGCAGCGTTGAAACACCCCGTCAGGTGAACACTGAAGCTTTCTTT. Its translation: CSVETPRQVNTEAFF.

The V call is TRBV28, the J call TRBJ2-6; no clear D gene. Germline V gene lookup returns CDR1 MDHEN and CDR2 SYDVKM. Trimming pared 2 bases from V and 4 bases from J, leaving 6 bases between. CDR3 length equals 14 residues. Here the CDR3 reads CASSLRTGANVLTF. Here the CDR3 DNA reads TGTGCCAGCAGTTTAAGAACAGGGGCCAACGTCCTGACTTTC.

This clone was detected once. The chain uses TRBV14 and TRBJ2-1, with TRBD2 matching 11 bases. Losses at the gene ends were 5 bases for V and 7 bases for J; bases not matched to a gene: 7. This CDR3 is built from 15 residues. The germline V gene encodes CDR1 SGHDN and CDR2 FVKESK. CDR3 residues: CASSKLAGVSNEQFF. The CDR3 DNA follows: TGTGCCAGCAGCAAACTAGCGGGAGTTTCGAATGAGCAGTTCTTC.

J is TRBJ1-3 and V is TRBV28; no reliable D call. CDR1 and CDR2 from the germline V gene are MDHEN and SYDVKM. CDR3 length: 12 residues. The germline V and J ends were trimmed by 8 bases and 0 bases, with 5 bases remaining between them. CDR3 in amino acids: CASRASGNTIYF. Here the CDR3 DNA reads TGTGCCAGCCGAGCCTCTGGAAACACCATATATTTT.

The chain is built from TRBV27 and TRBJ2-5; 8 bases fit TRBD1. Trimming at V came to 11 bases and at J to 11 bases, leaving 19 bases not matched to a gene. The CDR3 consists of 14 residues. Germline V gene sequence: CDR1 MNHEY, CDR2 SMNVEV (reference sequence). CDR3 DNA sequence: TGTGCCTCCCACAGGGGGGATTTAGTGGGGGAGCAGTACTTC. Translating gives CASHRGDLVGEQYF.

This clone was detected once. J is TRBJ2-1 and V is TRBV5-5; TRBD1 matches 12 bases. CDR3 length equals 15 residues. Trimming removed 4 bases from V and 8 bases from J; junction bases left unmatched: 7. Germline V gene data show CDR1 as SGHKS and CDR2 as YYEKEE (reference sequence). CDR3 DNA sequence: TGTGCCAGCAGCCCCGGGGGACAGGGGGCCGATGAGCAGTTCTTC. The encoded protein is CASSPGGQGADEQFF.

V is TRBV4-2 and J is TRBJ1-2; D is unresolved. This CDR3 contains 17 residues. Germline lookup yields CDR1 LGHNA and CDR2 YNFKEQ. V lost 4 bases to trimming and J lost 0 bases, with 18 bases between them. The CDR3 sequence is CASSLEGRAAANYGYTF. CDR3 DNA: TGTGCCAGCAGCCTGGAAGGGAGGGCCGCAGCTAACTATGGCTACACCTTC.

The chain employs TRBV18 and TRBJ1-5; no reliable D call. Germline CDR1 reads KGHSH; CDR2 reads LQKENI. Trimming cost V 1 base and J 0 bases, with 7 bases left between them. The CDR3 totals 15 residues. CDR3 in DNA: TGTGCCAGCTCACCACAGGCAGGTAGCAATCAGCCCCAGCATTTT. The encoded protein is CASSPQAGSNQPQHF. Filled out from reference TRBV18 and TRBJ1-5, the complete variable domain reads NAGVMQNPRHLVRRRGQEARLRCSPMKGHSHVYWYRQLPEEGLKFMVYLQKENIIDESGMPKERFSAEFPKEGPSILRIQQVVRGDSAAYFCASSPQAGSNQPQHFGDGTRLSIL.

The chain has TRBV10-1 and TRBJ2-1; 8 positions match TRBD2. This CDR3 region has 13 residues. Germline CDR1 WNHNN, CDR2 SYGVQD (reference sequence). V trimming: 4 bases; J trimming: 12 bases; junction bases outside the gene matches: 8. Here the CDR3 reads CASSGPSGRGQFF. CDR3 in DNA: TGCGCCAGCAGTGGTCCGAGCGGGAGAGGGCAGTTCTTC.

CDR3 nucleotide sequence: TGTGCCAGCAGCTTATACAGGGGTGGAAACACCATATATTTT. It translates to CASSLYRGGNTIYF. This sequence joins TRBV13 and TRBJ1-3; 7 positions match TRBD1. The CDR3 is made up of 14 amino acids. The germline CDR1 and CDR2 sequences are PRHDT and FYEKMQ (reference sequence). The J segment lost 3 bases and the V segment lost 2 bases, leaving 1 base of the junction unmatched. The full variable domain, its missing parts supplied by reference TRBV13 and TRBJ1-3, is AAGVIQSPRHLIKEKRETATLKCYPIPRHDTVYWYQQGPGQDPQFLISFYEKMQSDKGSIPDRFSAQQFSDYHSELNMSSLELGDSALYFCASSLYRGGNTIYFGEGSWLTVV.

The chain couples TRBV7-2 to TRBJ2-7; 7 nucleotides match TRBD1. The CDR3 runs 15 residues. Losses at the gene ends were 5 bases for V and 4 bases for J; bases not matched to a gene: 11. CDR1 is SGHTA, CDR2 FQGNSA, per germline. In DNA form, the CDR3 reads TGTGCCAGCAGCGCAACCCGACAGGGTTTATACGAGCAGTACTTC. Amino acid sequence: CASSATRQGLYEQYF.

The rearrangement links TRBV5-1 to TRBJ2-7, with D perhaps TRBD1 (6 bases). This CDR3 contains 15 residues. Trimming stripped 2 bases from V and 3 bases from J, with 15 bases between. Germline loops: CDR1 SGHRS, CDR2 YFSETQ. Written as DNA, the CDR3 is TGCGCCAGCAGCTTAGAGCCGGGACACAGCTACGAGCAGTACTTC. Protein: CASSLEPGHSYEQYF.

The V gene is TRBV5-1, the J gene TRBJ1-1; D may be TRBD1 (5 bases). V was trimmed by 3 bases and J by 4 bases, leaving 13 bases between them. This CDR3 contains 14 residues. Germline CDR1 reads SGHRS; CDR2 reads YFSETQ. CDR3 nucleotides: TGCGCCAGCAGCTGGGGGGACTGGAGCACTGAAGCTTTCTTT. Protein sequence: CASSWGDWSTEAFF.

The chain has TRBV5-8 and TRBJ1-1; D unresolved. Trimming shortened V by 4 bases and J by 4 bases, and 20 bases separated the two germline ends. Germline V gives CDR1 SGHTS, CDR2 YDEGEE. This CDR3 has 16 residues. The CDR3 bases are TGTGCCAGCAGCACGAAATTACAGTGGCGGGGCACTGAAGCTTTCTTT. It translates to CASSTKLQWRGTEAFF.

This chain joins TRBV4-3 and TRBJ2-7; TRBD2 agrees at 15 bases. Germline loops: CDR1 LGHNA, CDR2 YSLEER. Trimming at V came to 4 bases and at J to 3 bases, leaving 1 base not matched to a gene. The CDR3 runs to 15 residues. DNA of the CDR3: TGCGCCAGCAGCCCGGGACTAGCGGGAGGCTACGAGCAGTACTTC. Translating gives CASSPGLAGGYEQYF.

The CDR3: CASSDPPGGSNEQFF. The CDR3 coding sequence is TGCGCCAGCAGTGACCCCCCGGGGGGGAGCAATGAGCAGTTCTTC. This sequence joins TRBV10-1 and TRBJ2-1; 8 positions match TRBD2. Germline values: CDR1 WNHNN, CDR2 SYGVQD (reference sequence). The CDR3 has 15 residues. V lost 3 bases and J lost 6; bases outside the gene matches: 7.

This chain uses TRBV18 with TRBJ2-5; a weak D match, TRBD2 (6 bases). The CDR3 is made up of 14 amino acids. V shed 3 bases and J shed 2 bases, with 10 bases lying between them. CDR1 is KGHSH, CDR2 LQKENI, per germline. The CDR3 loop is CASSPMGLQETQYF. The CDR3 region has the DNA TGTGCCAGCTCACCGATGGGACTTCAAGAGACCCAGTACTTC.

The rearrangement uses TRBV15 and TRBJ2-2; 11 bases match TRBD1. The V gene's germline CDR1 is LNHNV and CDR2 YYDKDF (reference sequence). CDR3 size: 17 residues. The J segment lost 2 bases and the V segment lost 3 bases, leaving 5 bases of the junction unmatched. The CDR3 protein is CATSSMGQGENTGELFF. CDR3 bases: TGTGCCACCAGCAGTATGGGACAGGGGGAAAACACCGGGGAGCTGTTTTTT.

The CDR3: CASSPGQGALSGNTIYF. DNA for the CDR3: TGCGCCAGCAGCCCGGGACAGGGGGCCCTCTCTGGAAACACCATATATTTT. The chain is built from TRBV5-1 and TRBJ1-3; TRBD1 matches at 12 bases. The V gene end was trimmed by 4 bases and the J gene end by 0 bases; junction bases not matched to a gene: 5. CDR1 and CDR2 from the germline V gene are SGHRS and YFSETQ. The CDR3 extends over 17 amino acids.

The rearrangement links TRBV30 to TRBJ2-7, with D perhaps matching TRBD1 (6 bases). The germline CDR1 and CDR2 sequences are GTSNPN and SVGIG (reference sequence). This CDR3 spans 13 amino acids. Trimming took 3 bases from V and 7 from J, leaving 16 bases between them. The CDR3 nucleotides are TGTGCCTGGAGAGTGGCAGGGGCGGGTGAGCAGTACTTC. Residues: CAWRVAGAGEQYF.

As regards this clone: The same CDR3 arises from other DNA sequences in this sample as well. The chain couples TRBV27 to TRBJ1-5, with D maybe TRBD1 (6 bases). This CDR3 region has 15 residues. Germline CDR1 is MNHEY and CDR2 is SMNVEV (reference sequence). V dropped 2 bases and J dropped 0 bases, with 8 bases sitting between them. The CDR3 DNA is TGTGCCAGCAGTTTACAGGGGTATAGCAATCAGCCCCAGCATTTT. This translates into CASSLQGYSNQPQHF.